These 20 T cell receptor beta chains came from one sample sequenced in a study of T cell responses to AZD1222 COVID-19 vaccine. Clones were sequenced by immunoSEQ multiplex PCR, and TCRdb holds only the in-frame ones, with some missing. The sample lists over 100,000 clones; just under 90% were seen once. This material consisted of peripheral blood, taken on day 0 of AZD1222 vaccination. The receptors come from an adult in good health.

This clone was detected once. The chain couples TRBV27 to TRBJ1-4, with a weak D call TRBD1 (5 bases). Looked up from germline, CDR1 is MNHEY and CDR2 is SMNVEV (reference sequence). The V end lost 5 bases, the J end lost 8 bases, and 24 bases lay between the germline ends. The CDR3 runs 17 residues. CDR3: CASSTRGVHLPIEKLFF. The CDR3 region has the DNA TGTGCCAGCAGTACTCGGGGGGTCCACTTACCTATCGAAAAACTGTTTTTT.

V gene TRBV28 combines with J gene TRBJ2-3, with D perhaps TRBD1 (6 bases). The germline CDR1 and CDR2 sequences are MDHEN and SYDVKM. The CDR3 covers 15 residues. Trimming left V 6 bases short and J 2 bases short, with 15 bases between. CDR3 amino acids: CASSLDQGTTDTQYF. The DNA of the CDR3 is TGTGCCAGCAGCCTCGACCAGGGGACCACAGATACGCAGTATTTT.

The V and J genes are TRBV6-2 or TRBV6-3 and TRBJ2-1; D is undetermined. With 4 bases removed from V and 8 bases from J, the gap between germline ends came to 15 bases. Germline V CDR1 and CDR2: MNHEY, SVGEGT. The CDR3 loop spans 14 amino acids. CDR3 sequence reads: CASSFGSGIYEQFF. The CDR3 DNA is TGTGCCAGCAGTTTTGGAAGTGGGATATATGAGCAGTTCTTC.

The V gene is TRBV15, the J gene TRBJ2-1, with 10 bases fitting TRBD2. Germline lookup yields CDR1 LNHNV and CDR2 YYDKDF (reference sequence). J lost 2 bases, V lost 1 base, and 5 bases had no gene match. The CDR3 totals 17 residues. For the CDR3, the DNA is TGTGCCACCAGCAGAGTAGGGCTAGCGGGAGCCTACAATGAGCAGTTCTTC. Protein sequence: CATSRVGLAGAYNEQFF.

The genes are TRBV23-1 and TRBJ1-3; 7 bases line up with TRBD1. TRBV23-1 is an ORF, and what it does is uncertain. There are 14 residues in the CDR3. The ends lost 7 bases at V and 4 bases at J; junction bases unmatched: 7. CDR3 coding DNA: TGCGCCAGCAAGACAGGGCTCCCGGGAAACACCATATATTTT. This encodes CASKTGLPGNTIYF.

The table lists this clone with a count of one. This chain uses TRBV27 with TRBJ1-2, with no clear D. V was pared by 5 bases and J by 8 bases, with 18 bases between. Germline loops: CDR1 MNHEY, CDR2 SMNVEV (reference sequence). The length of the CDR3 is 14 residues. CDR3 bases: TGTGCCAGCAGTGCCAGGCTGGGCCGGAGGGGCTACACCTTC. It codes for CASSARLGRRGYTF.

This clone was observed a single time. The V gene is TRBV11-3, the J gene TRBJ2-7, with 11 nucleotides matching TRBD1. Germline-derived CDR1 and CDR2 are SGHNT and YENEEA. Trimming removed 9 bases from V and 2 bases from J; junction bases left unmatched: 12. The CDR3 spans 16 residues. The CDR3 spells CARGHRRTGGPYEQYF. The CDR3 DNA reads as TGTGCCAGGGGCCACCGAAGGACAGGGGGCCCCTACGAGCAGTACTTC.

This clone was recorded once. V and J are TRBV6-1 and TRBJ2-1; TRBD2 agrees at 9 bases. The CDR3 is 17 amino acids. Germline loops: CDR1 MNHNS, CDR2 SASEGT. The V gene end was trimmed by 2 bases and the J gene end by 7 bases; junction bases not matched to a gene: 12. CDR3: CASSERGAGGPGNEQFF. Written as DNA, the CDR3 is TGTGCCAGCAGTGAAAGGGGTGCGGGAGGGCCGGGTAATGAGCAGTTCTTC.

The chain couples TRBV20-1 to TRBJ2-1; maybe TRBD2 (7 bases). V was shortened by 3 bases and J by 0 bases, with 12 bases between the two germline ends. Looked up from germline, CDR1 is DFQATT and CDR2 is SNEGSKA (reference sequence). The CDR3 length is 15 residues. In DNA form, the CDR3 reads TGCAGTGCTAGTGGGGGGGCCATCTCCTACAATGAGCAGTTCTTC. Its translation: CSASGGAISYNEQFF.

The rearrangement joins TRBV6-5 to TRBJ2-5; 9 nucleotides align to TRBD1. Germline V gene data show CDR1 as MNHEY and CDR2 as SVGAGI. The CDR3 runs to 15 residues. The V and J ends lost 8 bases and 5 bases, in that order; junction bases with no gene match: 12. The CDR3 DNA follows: TGTGCCAGCTGCGGTGGGGACAGGGATTCGGAGACCCAGTACTTC. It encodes CASCGGDRDSETQYF.

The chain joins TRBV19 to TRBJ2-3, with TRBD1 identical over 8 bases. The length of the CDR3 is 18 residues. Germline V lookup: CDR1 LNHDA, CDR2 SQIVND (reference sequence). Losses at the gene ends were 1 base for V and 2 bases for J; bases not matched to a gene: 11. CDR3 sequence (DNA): TGTGCCAGTAGTATAGCTGAAGAACAGGGGGGTCTCACAGATACGCAGTATTTT. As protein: CASSIAEEQGGLTDTQYF.

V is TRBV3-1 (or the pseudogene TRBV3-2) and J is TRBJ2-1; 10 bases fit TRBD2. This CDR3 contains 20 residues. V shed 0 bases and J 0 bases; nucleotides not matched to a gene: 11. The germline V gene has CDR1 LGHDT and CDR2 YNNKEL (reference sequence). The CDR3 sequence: CASSQDLPTSGYSSYNEQFF. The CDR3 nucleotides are TGTGCCAGCAGCCAAGATCTCCCGACTAGCGGGTACAGCTCCTACAATGAGCAGTTCTTC.

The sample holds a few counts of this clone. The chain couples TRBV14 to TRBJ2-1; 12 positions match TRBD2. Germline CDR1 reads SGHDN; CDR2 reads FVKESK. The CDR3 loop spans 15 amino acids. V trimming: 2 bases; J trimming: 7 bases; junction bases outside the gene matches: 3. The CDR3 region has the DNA TGTGCCAGCAGCCAAACTAGCGGGAGGTGGAATGAGCAGTTCTTC. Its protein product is CASSQTSGRWNEQFF.

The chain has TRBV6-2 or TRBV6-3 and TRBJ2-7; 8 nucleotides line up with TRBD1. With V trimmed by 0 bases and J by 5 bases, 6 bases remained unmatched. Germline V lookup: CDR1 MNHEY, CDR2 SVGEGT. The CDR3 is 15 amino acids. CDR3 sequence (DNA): TGTGCCAGCAGTTACTCGGGACAGGTGACCCACGAGCAGTACTTC. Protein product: CASSYSGQVTHEQYF.

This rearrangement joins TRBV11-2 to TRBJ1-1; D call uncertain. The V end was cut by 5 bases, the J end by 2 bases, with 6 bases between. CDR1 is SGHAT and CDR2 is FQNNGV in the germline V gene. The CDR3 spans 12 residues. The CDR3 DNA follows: TGTGCCAGCAGCAGACAAAACACTGAAGCTTTCTTT. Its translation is CASSRQNTEAFF.

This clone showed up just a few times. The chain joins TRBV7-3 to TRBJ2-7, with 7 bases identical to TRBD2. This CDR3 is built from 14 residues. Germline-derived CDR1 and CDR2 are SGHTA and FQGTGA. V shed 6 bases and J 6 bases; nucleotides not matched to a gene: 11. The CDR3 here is CASSPTSRTGEQYF. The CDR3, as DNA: TGTGCCAGCAGTCCGACTAGCCGAACGGGCGAGCAGTACTTC.

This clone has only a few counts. In nucleotides, the CDR3 is TGTGCCAGCAGGCTCACAGGGACCTGGGGTCAGCCCCAGCATTTT. Translated, it gives CASRLTGTWGQPQHF. The V call is TRBV2, the J call TRBJ1-5, with a weak D call TRBD1 (6 bases). The germline gives CDR1 SNHLY, CDR2 FYNNEI. V was pared by 6 bases and J by 6 bases, with 18 bases between. This CDR3 region has 15 residues.

The CDR3 coding sequence is TGTGCCAGCTCACCAAGACATGAACTCTATGGCTACACCTTC. This translates into CASSPRHELYGYTF. V and J are TRBV18 and TRBJ1-2, with D uncertain. This CDR3 region has 14 residues. Trimming shortened V by 2 bases and J by 4 bases, and 11 bases separated the two germline ends. Germline V lookup: CDR1 KGHSH, CDR2 LQKENI.

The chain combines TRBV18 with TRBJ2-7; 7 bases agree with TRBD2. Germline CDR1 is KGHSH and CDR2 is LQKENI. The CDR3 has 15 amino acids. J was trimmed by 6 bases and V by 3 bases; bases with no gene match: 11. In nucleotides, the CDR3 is TGTGCCAGCTCACCTCAGGGAGGGACGGGAGGCGAGCAGTACTTC. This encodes CASSPQGGTGGEQYF.

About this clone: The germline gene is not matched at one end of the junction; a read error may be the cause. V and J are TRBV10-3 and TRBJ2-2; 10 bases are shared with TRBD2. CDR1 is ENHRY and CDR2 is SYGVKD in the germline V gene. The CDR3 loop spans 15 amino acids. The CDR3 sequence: CASTPGLANAGELFF. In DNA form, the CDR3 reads TGTGCCAGCACTCCGGGACTAGCGAACGCCGGGGAGCTGTTTTTT.